This T cell receptor (beta chain) was found in a study of beta chain features in type 1 diabetes. Isolated RNA was reverse transcribed in full, so expressed TCRB transcripts were sequenced. Libraries were prepared by immunoSEQ multiplex PCR; TCRdb keeps only in-frame clonotypes and omits some of them. Among around 430,000 clones listed, approximately 31% were seen once. This clone was picked up a small number of times. The V gene end was trimmed by 3 bases and the J gene end by 4 bases; junction bases not matched to a gene: 5. Germline V gene sequence: CDR1 GTSNPN, CDR2 SVGIG (reference sequence). The CDR3 runs 13 residues.

The genes are TRBV30 and TRBJ1-2, with TRBD1 matching over 7 bases. The sequenced sample was naive CD4+ T cells from blood. This clonotype originated in a man between 18 and 29 years old in good health. CDR3 in amino acids: CAWRDRVGYGYTF. The CDR3 nucleotides are TGTGCCTGGAGAGACAGGGTGGGCTATGGCTACACCTTC.